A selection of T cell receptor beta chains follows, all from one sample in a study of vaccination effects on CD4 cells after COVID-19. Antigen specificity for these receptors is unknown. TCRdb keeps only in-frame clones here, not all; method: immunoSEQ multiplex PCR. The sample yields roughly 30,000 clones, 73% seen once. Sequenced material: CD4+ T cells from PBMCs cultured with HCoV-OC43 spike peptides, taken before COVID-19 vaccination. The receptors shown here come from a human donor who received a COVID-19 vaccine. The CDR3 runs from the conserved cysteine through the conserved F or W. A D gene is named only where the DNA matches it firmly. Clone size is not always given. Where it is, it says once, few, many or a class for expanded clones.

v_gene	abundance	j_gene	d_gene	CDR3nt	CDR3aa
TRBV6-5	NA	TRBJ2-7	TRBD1	TGTGCCAGCATACAACAGGGGGCGTGGGAGCAGTACTTC	CASIQQGAWEQYF
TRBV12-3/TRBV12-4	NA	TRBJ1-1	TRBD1	TGTGCCAGCAGTTTTGGGGACAGAAAAGCTTTCTTT	CASSFGDRKAFF
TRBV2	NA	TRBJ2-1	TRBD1	TGTGCCAGCAGTGTCGACAGGGCTAATGAGCAGTTCTTC	CASSVDRANEQFF
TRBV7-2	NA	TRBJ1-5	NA	TGTGCCAGCAGCTTAGTTGACGGGAGCAATCAGCCCCAGCATTTT	CASSLVDGSNQPQHF
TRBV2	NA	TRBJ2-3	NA	TGTGCCAGCGGGTGGGGTACAGATACGCAGTATTTT	CASGWGTDTQYF
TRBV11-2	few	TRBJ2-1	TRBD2	TGTGCCAGCAGCTTACAGCGGGGGGACAATGAGCAGTTCTTC	CASSLQRGDNEQFF
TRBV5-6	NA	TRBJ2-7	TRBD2	TGTGCCAGCAGCTTTGTGACTAGCCCCTACGAGCAGTACTTC	CASSFVTSPYEQYF
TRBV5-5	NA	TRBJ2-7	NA	TGTGCCAGCAGCTTAAGACAGGTCTCCTACGAGCAGTACTTC	CASSLRQVSYEQYF
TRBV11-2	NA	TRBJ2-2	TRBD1	TGTGCCAGCAGCTTAGTGGCAGGGGGAACCGGGGAGCTGTTTTTT	CASSLVAGGTGELFF
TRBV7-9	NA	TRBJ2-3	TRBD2	TGTGCCAGCAGCATAACTAGCGGAACCTCCACAGATACGCAGTATTTT	CASSITSGTSTDTQYF
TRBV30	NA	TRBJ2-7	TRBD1	TGTGCCGGCCGACAGGGGTCCCTCGAGCAGTACTTC	CAGRQGSLEQYF
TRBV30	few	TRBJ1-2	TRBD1	TGTGCCTGGAGTTACGGACAGGGGAGCCCCTTTAACTATGGCTACACCTTC	CAWSYGQGSPFNYGYTF